This T cell receptor beta chain was recovered during a study of immune cell composition in non-small cell lung cancer. Study overall: Lung adenocarcinoma or squamous carcinoma made up most tumours. Study-wide results and limits: Smoking pack-years did not significantly correlate with tumour TCR-beta clonality.

The repertoire was sequenced with immunoSEQ multiplex PCR; TCRdb's copy has only in-frame clones and lacks some. The sample lists approximately 1,500 clones; approximately 70% were seen once. As concerns this clone: Its antigen is currently unknown.

The CDR3 covers 13 residues. The germline V gene encodes CDR1 SNHLY and CDR2 FYNNEI. V dropped 6 bases and J dropped 7; count of bases not matched to a gene: 8. The TCR comes from a human donor with non-small cell lung cancer. This chain connects TRBV2 to TRBJ1-1, with 7 bases matching TRBD1. The sequencing input was lung tumor tissue. The CDR3 reads CASRLGQTFEAFF. Here the CDR3 DNA reads TGTGCCAGCAGGCTGGGACAGACATTTGAAGCTTTCTTT.